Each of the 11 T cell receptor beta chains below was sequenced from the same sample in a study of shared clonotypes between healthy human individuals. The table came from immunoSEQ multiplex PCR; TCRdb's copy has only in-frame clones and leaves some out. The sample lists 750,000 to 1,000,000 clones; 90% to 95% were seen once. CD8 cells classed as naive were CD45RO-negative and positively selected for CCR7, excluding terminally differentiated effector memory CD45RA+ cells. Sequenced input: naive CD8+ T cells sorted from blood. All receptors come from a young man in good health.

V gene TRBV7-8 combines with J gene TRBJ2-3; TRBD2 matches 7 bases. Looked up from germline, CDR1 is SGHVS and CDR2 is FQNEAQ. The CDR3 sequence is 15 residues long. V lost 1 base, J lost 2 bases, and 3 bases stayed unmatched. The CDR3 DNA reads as TGTGCCAGCAGCTTAGGCGCGGGAGTCACAGATACGCAGTATTTT. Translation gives CASSLGAGVTDTQYF. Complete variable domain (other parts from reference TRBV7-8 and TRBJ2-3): GAGVSQSPRYKVAKRGQDVALRCDPISGHVSLFWYQQALGQGPEFLTYFQNEAQLDKSGLPSDRFFAERPEGSVSTLKIQRTQQEDSAVYLCASSLGAGVTDTQYFGPGTRLTVL.

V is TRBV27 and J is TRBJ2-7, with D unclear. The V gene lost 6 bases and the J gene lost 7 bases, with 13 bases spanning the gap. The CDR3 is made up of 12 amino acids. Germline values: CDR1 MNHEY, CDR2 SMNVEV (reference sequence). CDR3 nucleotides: TGTGCCAGCAGCACAAGGGTCGGGGAGCAGTACTTC. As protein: CASSTRVGEQYF.

CDR3 bases: TGTGCCAGCAGCTTAGTTACAGGGAAGAACACTGAAGCTTTCTTT. Encoded protein: CASSLVTGKNTEAFF. The rearrangement links TRBV7-9 to TRBJ1-1; possible D gene TRBD1, 6 bases. This CDR3 spans 15 amino acids. With 1 base removed from V and 1 base from J, the gap between germline ends came to 10 bases. From germline, CDR1 is SEHNR and CDR2 FQNEAQ (reference sequence). Full variable domain (remainder filled in from reference TRBV7-9 and TRBJ1-1): DTGVSQNPRHKITKRGQNVTFRCDPISEHNRLYWYRQTLGQGPEFLTYFQNEAQLEKSRLLSDRFSAERPKGSFSTLEIQRTEQGDSAMYLCASSLVTGKNTEAFFGQGTRLTVV.

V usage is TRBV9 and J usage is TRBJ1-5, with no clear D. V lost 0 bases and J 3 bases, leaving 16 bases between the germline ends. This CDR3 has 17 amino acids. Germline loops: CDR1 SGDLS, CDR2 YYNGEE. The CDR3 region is CASSVATVQFSNQPQHF. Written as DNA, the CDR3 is TGTGCCAGCAGCGTAGCTACGGTACAGTTCTCCAATCAGCCCCAGCATTTT.

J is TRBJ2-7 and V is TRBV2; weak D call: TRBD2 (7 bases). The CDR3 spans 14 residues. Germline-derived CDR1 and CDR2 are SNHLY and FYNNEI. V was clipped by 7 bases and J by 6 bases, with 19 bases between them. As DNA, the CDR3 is TGTGCCAGCACCCCGCCGGGGGGCCGAAGCGAGCAGTACTTC. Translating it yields CASTPPGGRSEQYF.

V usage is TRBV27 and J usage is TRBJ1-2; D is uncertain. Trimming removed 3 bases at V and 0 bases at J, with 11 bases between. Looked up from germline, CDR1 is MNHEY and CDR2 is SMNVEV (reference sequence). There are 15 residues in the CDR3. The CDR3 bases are TGTGCCAGCAGTTTGGGGTTAAACCCTAACTATGGCTACACCTTC. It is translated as CASSLGLNPNYGYTF.

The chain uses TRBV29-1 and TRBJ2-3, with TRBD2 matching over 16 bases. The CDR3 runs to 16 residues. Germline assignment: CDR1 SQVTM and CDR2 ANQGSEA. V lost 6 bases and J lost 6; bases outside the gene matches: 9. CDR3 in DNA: TGCAGCGTCGACGGGACTAGCGGGAGGGGGCCGGATACGCAGTATTTT. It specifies CSVDGTSGRGPDTQYF.

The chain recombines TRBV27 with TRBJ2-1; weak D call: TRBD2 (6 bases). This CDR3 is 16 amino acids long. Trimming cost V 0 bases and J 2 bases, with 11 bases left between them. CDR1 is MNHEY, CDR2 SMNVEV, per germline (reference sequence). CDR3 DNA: TGTGCCAGCAGTTTATCGATTGCGGGGACCTACAATGAGCAGTTCTTC. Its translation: CASSLSIAGTYNEQFF.

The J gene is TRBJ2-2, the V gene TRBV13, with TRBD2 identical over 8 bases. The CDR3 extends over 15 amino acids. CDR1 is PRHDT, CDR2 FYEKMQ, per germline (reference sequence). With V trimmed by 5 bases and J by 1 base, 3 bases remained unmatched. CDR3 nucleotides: TGTGCCAGCAGCCCCCGGGGGGGGAACACCGGGGAGCTGTTTTTT. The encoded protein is CASSPRGGNTGELFF.

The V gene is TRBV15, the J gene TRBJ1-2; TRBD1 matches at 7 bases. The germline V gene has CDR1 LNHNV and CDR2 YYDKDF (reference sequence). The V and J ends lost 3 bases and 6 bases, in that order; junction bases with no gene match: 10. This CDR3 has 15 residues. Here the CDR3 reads CATSSPTPDRDGYTF. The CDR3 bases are TGTGCCACCAGCAGCCCAACCCCAGACAGGGATGGCTACACCTTC.

The CDR3 region is CASSFGRLNTEAFF. CDR3 bases: TGTGCCAGCAGTTTTGGGCGGTTGAACACTGAAGCTTTCTTT. The chain combines TRBV28 with TRBJ1-1; no reliable D call. V was cut by 3 bases and J by 0 bases, with 8 bases left in between. The length of the CDR3 is 14 residues. The germline gives CDR1 MDHEN, CDR2 SYDVKM.